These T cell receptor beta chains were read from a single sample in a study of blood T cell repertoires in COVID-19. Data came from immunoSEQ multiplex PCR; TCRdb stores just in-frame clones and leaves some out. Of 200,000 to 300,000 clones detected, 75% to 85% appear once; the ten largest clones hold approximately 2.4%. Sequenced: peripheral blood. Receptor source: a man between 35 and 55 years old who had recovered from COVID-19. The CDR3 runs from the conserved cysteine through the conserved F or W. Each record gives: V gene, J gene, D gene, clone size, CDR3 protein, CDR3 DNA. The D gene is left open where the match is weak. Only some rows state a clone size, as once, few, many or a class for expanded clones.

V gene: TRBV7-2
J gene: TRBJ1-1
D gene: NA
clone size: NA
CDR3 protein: CASSLFTDSEAFF
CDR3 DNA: TGTGCCAGCAGCTTATTTACGGACTCTGAAGCTTTCTTT

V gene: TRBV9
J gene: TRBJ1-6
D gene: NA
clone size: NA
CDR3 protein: CASSPSSNSPLHF
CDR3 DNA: TGTGCCAGCAGCCCCTCCTCGAATTCACCCCTCCACTTT

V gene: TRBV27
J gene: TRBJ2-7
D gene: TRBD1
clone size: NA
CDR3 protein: CASSFLAGGGYEQYF
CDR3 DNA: TGTGCCAGCAGTTTCCTGGCAGGGGGCGGTTACGAGCAGTACTTC

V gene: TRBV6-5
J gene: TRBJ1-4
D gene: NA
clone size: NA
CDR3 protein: CASSKMGGDEKLFF
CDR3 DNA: TGTGCCAGCAGCAAAATGGGCGGGGATGAAAAACTGTTTTTT

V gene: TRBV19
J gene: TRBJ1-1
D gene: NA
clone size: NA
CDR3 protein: CASSMKLPNTEAFF
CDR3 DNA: TGTGCCAGTAGTATGAAACTGCCGAACACTGAAGCTTTCTTT

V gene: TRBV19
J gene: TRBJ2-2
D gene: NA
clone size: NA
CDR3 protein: CASSISMNTGELFF
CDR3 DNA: TGTGCCAGTAGTATTTCAATGAACACCGGGGAGCTGTTTTTT

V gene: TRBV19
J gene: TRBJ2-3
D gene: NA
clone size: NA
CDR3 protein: CATLDSLGASDSTDTQYF
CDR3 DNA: TGTGCCACCCTAGACTCACTCGGGGCTAGCGACAGCACAGATACGCAGTATTTT

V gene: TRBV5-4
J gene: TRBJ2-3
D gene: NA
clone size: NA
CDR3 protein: CASSESQTTDTQYF
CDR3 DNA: TGTGCCAGCAGCGAATCGCAGACTACAGATACGCAGTATTTT

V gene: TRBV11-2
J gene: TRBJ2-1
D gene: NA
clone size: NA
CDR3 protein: CASSLDWWEVARDEQFF
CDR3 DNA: TGTGCCAGCAGCTTAGATTGGTGGGAGGTGGCTCGGGATGAGCAGTTCTTC

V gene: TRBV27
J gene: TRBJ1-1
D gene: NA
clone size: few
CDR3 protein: CASSLYPDLAVTEAFF
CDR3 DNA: TGTGCCAGCAGTTTATATCCGGATCTGGCGGTCACTGAAGCTTTCTTT

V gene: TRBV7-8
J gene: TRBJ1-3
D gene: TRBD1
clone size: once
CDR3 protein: CASSQTGDRPSGNTIYF
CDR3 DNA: TGTGCCAGCAGCCAAACAGGGGACCGACCCTCTGGAAACACCATATATTTT

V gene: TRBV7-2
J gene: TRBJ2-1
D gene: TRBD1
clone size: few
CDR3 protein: CASSSSGTGPNEQFF
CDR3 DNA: TGTGCCAGCAGCTCATCCGGGACAGGCCCAAATGAGCAGTTCTTC

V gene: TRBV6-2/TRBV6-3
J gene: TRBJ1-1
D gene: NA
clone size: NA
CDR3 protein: CASSHSPAFEAFF
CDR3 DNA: TGTGCCAGCAGTCACAGCCCAGCCTTTGAAGCTTTCTTT

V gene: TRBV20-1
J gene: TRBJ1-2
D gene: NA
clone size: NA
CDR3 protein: CSASDQYGYTF
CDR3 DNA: TGCAGTGCCAGCGACCAGTATGGCTACACCTTC

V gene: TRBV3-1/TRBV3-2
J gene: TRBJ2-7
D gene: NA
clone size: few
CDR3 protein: CASSRSQTVTYEQYF
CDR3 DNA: TGTGCCAGCAGCCGATCACAGACCGTTACCTACGAGCAGTACTTC

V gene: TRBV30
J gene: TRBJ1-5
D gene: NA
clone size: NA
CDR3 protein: CAWSFSGNQPQHF
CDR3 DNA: TGTGCCTGGAGCTTCTCGGGCAATCAGCCCCAGCATTTT

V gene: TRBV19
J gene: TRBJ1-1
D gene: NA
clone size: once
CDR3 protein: CASSILRKAFF
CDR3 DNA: TGTGCCAGTAGTATATTGAGGAAAGCTTTCTTT

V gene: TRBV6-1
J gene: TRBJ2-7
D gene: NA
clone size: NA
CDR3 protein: CASSEQGVLTYEQYF
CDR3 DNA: TGTGCCAGCAGTGAACAGGGTGTTCTTACCTACGAGCAGTACTTC

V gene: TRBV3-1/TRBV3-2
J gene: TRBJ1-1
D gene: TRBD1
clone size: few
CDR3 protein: CASSQVGTGGSEAFF
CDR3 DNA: TGTGCCAGCAGCCAAGTTGGGACAGGGGGAAGTGAAGCTTTCTTT

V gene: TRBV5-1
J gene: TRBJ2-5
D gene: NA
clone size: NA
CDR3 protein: CASSLGTGEETQYF
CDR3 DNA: TGCGCCAGCAGCTTGGGTACAGGAGAAGAGACCCAGTACTTC

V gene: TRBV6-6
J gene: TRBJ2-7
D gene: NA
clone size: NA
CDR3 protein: CASSRQSYEQYF
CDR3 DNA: TGTGCCAGCAGCAGACAATCCTACGAGCAGTACTTC

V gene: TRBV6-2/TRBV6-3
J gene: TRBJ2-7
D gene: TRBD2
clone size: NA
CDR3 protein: CASSLAGGPGEQYF
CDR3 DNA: TGTGCCAGCAGTTTAGCGGGAGGGCCGGGCGAGCAGTACTTC

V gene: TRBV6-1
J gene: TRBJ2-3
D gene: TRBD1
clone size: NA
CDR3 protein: CASSEPRGRKKTDTQYF
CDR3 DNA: TGTGCCAGCAGTGAACCGAGGGGGCGTAAAAAAACAGATACGCAGTATTTT

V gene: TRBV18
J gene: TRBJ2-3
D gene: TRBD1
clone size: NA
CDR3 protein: CASSPRQGVTDTQYF
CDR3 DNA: TGTGCCAGCTCACCACGACAGGGGGTCACAGATACGCAGTATTTT

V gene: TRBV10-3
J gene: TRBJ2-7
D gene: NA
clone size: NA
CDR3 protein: CATRSGSYEQYF
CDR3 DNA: TGTGCCACCCGTAGCGGCTCCTACGAGCAGTACTTC

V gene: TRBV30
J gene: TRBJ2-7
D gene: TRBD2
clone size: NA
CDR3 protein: CAWSVTSGGFGEQYF
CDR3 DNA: TGTGCCTGGAGTGTAACTAGCGGGGGGTTCGGCGAGCAGTACTTC